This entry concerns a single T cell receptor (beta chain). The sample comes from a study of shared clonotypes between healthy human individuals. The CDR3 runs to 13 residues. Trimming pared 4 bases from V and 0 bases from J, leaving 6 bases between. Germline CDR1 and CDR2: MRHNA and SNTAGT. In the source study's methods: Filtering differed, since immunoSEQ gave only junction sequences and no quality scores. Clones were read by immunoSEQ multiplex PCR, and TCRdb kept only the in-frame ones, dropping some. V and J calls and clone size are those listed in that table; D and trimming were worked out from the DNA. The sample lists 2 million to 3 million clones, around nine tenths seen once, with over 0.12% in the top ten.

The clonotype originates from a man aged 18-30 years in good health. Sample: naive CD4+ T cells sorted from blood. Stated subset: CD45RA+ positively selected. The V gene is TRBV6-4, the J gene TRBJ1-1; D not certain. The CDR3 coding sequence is TGTGCCAGCAGTGTCCGCCTGAACACTGAAGCTTTCTTT. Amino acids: CASSVRLNTEAFF.